These 24 T cell receptor beta chains share one sample of origin, sequenced in a study of blood T cell repertoires in COVID-19. Assay: immunoSEQ multiplex PCR; the TCRdb copy retains only in-frame clones and omits some. The sample consists of some 50,000 clones, roughly nine tenths of them appearing once. The sample was peripheral blood. Receptors originate from a human donor in a cohort sampled during active COVID-19.

The gene calls are TRBV10-2 and TRBJ2-7, with D possibly matching TRBD2 (6 bases). Germline CDR1 WSHSY, CDR2 SAAADI. The V and J ends lost 3 bases and 2 bases respectively, with 11 bases between them. The CDR3 is 14 residues long. The CDR3, as DNA: TGCGCCAGCAGTGATGGGGGACTTCCCTACGAGCAGTACTTC. This gives the protein CASSDGGLPYEQYF.

The V and J genes are TRBV21-1 and TRBJ1-4. TRBV21-1 is deemed a pseudogene. The CDR3 consists of 15 residues. The CDR3 coding sequence is TGTGCCAGCAGCACCCCCCCCAGGGAGGGAGAAAAACTGTTTTTT. The encoded protein is CASSTPPREGEKLFF.

V and J are TRBV7-2 and TRBJ1-4, with unresolved D. CDR1 SGHTA and CDR2 FQGNSA come from the germline V gene. Trimming took 5 bases from V and 13 from J, leaving 23 bases between them. This CDR3 contains 15 residues. CDR3 region: CASSPLGLEGDGLFF. DNA for the CDR3: TGTGCCAGCAGCCCCCTTGGCTTAGAGGGTGACGGACTGTTTTTT.

The genes are TRBV29-1 and TRBJ2-5, with 9 bases aligning to TRBD2. Trimming cost V 7 bases and J 4 bases; bases outside gene matches: 13. Germline V gene lookup returns CDR1 SQVTM and CDR2 ANQGSEA. This CDR3 contains 15 residues. The CDR3 nucleotides are TGCAGCGCCGTCCCAATAGCGGGGGCGAGAGAGACCCAGTACTTC. Translated, it gives CSAVPIAGARETQYF.

This chain joins TRBV4-1 and TRBJ1-4; D is ambiguous. Germline V gene data show CDR1 as MGHRA and CDR2 as YSYEKL. The ends were cut back, 3 bases at V and 6 bases at J, with 11 bases in the middle. This CDR3 spans 14 amino acids. The CDR3 DNA sequence: TGCGCCAGCAGCCATACAATGAGGGATGAAAAACTGTTTTTT. This translates into CASSHTMRDEKLFF.

This chain uses TRBV7-9 with TRBJ2-3; no clear D. Germline V CDR1 and CDR2: SEHNR, FQNEAQ (reference sequence). V dropped 1 base and J dropped 0 bases, with 11 bases sitting between them. The CDR3 extends over 16 amino acids. CDR3 amino acids: CASSLVVPRSTDTQYF. The CDR3 DNA reads as TGTGCCAGCAGCTTAGTGGTACCGAGAAGCACAGATACGCAGTATTTT.

This clone has just a few counts. This sequence joins TRBV6-2 or TRBV6-3 and TRBJ1-1; 7 nucleotides agree with TRBD1. The CDR3 is 16 amino acids. The junction had 6 bases not matched to a gene; V was cut back by 2 bases and J by 0 bases. CDR1 and CDR2 from the germline V gene are MNHEY and SVGEGT. The CDR3 region is CASSYPTGTMNTEAFF. CDR3 coding DNA: TGTGCCAGCAGTTACCCGACAGGGACGATGAACACTGAAGCTTTCTTT.

The chain couples TRBV7-2 to TRBJ2-7; 13 bases are a match to TRBD2. Trimming at V came to 7 bases and at J to 5 bases, leaving 8 bases not matched to a gene. This CDR3 is 15 amino acids long. Germline CDR1 reads SGHTA; CDR2 reads FQGNSA. The CDR3 sequence: CASKPTSGGFHEQYF. CDR3 DNA: TGTGCCAGCAAACCGACTAGCGGGGGGTTCCACGAGCAGTACTTC.

The chain carries TRBV24-1 and TRBJ1-1; D is perhaps TRBD1 (5 bases). Germline V gene data show CDR1 as KGHDR and CDR2 as SFDVKD. The CDR3 is made up of 12 amino acids. Trimming cost V 8 bases and J 7 bases, with 13 bases left between them. The CDR3: CATMGRGVEAFF. The CDR3, as DNA: TGTGCCACCATGGGGCGGGGAGTTGAAGCTTTCTTT.

The chain recombines TRBV10-1 with TRBJ1-1; D not certain. CDR1 is WNHNN and CDR2 is SYGVQD in the germline V gene (reference sequence). This CDR3 spans 13 amino acids. Trimming took off 8 bases at V and 4 bases at J, with 14 bases between the two ends. The CDR3 protein is CASARYLGTEAFF. The CDR3 DNA is TGCGCCAGCGCCAGGTACCTGGGCACTGAAGCTTTCTTT.

The chain links TRBV19 to TRBJ2-2; D is unresolved. This CDR3 contains 13 residues. Germline values: CDR1 LNHDA, CDR2 SQIVND (reference sequence). V lost 7 bases and J 7 bases, leaving 13 bases between the germline ends. CDR3 in amino acids: CASTGRIHGELFF. Written as DNA, the CDR3 is TGTGCCAGTACAGGCAGGATACACGGGGAGCTGTTTTTT.

The chain links TRBV27 to TRBJ2-7; D is perhaps TRBD2 (6 bases). The V end was cut by 6 bases, the J end by 2 bases, with 17 bases between. Germline-derived CDR1 and CDR2 are MNHEY and SMNVEV (reference sequence). CDR3 size: 15 residues. The CDR3 sequence: CASSLRVGGPYEQYF. The CDR3 nucleotides are TGTGCCAGCAGCTTGCGGGTCGGAGGGCCCTACGAGCAGTACTTC.

The rearrangement joins TRBV29-1 to TRBJ1-2, with D possibly being TRBD1 (5 bases). The germline V gene encodes CDR1 SQVTM and CDR2 ANQGSEA. The CDR3 length is 13 residues. Deletions cut 1 base from V and 7 bases from J, with 13 bases between. DNA for the CDR3: TGCAGCGTTGAAGGCGGGGCCCGGGGTGGCTACACCTTC. Its protein product is CSVEGGARGGYTF.

The CDR3 reads CAWSPRRNTIYF. DNA for the CDR3: TGTGCCTGGAGCCCCCGTAGAAACACCATATATTTT. V is TRBV30 and J is TRBJ1-3; the D is unclear. Per the germline V gene, CDR1 is GTSNPN and CDR2 is SVGIG (reference sequence). The CDR3 has 12 residues. Between the trimmed V and J ends, which lost 3 bases and 5 bases, there was a span of 8 bases. The full variable domain, rest sourced from reference TRBV30 and TRBJ1-3, is SQTIHQWPATLVQPVGSPLSLECTVEGTSNPNLYWYRQAAGRGLQLLFYSVGIGQISSEVPQNLSASRPQDRQFILSSKKLLLSDSGFYLCAWSPRRNTIYFGEGSWLTVV.

This chain joins TRBV2 and TRBJ1-2; perhaps TRBD1 as D (6 bases). The CDR3 spans 14 residues. Between the trimmed V and J ends, which lost 6 bases and 3 bases, there was a span of 14 bases. Germline V CDR1 and CDR2: SNHLY, FYNNEI. CDR3 nucleotides: TGTGCCAGCAGGGGTTTACAGGGAGACTATGGCTACACCTTC. It specifies CASRGLQGDYGYTF.

V gene TRBV2 combines with J gene TRBJ2-4, with 11 nucleotides matching TRBD2. Germline V gene lookup returns CDR1 SNHLY and CDR2 FYNNEI. The CDR3 extends over 15 amino acids. V shed 3 bases, J shed 7 bases, and the junction held 5 bases outside the gene matches. The CDR3 protein is CASSDSGGAGNIQYF. DNA for the CDR3: TGTGCCAGCAGTGATAGCGGGGGGGCCGGGAACATTCAGTACTTC.

The chain is built from TRBV6-4 and TRBJ2-7, with a possible D match to TRBD2 (5 bases). Germline V gene lookup returns CDR1 MRHNA and CDR2 SNTAGT. Trimming stripped 8 bases from V and 2 bases from J, with 13 bases between. The CDR3 has 13 amino acids. CDR3 loop: CASARTPPYEQYF. The CDR3 bases are TGTGCCAGCGCTAGGACTCCCCCCTACGAGCAGTACTTC.

The gene calls are TRBV5-6 and TRBJ1-5; 11 bases match TRBD1. With V trimmed by 4 bases and J by 7 bases, 4 bases remained unmatched. From germline, CDR1 is SGHDT and CDR2 YYEEEE. The CDR3 consists of 14 residues. The chain's CDR3 is CASSAGQGGQPQHF. In nucleotides, the CDR3 is TGTGCCAGCAGCGCGGGACAGGGGGGCCAGCCCCAGCATTTT.

The chain uses TRBV4-1 and TRBJ2-5; the match to TRBD2 covers 11 bases. V shed 4 bases and J 2 bases; nucleotides not matched to a gene: 9. Germline lookup yields CDR1 MGHRA and CDR2 YSYEKL. The CDR3 has 17 amino acids. CDR3 protein: CASSPPYGTSGQETQYF. The CDR3 bases are TGCGCCAGCAGCCCCCCCTATGGGACTAGCGGTCAAGAGACCCAGTACTTC.

The chain combines TRBV5-6 with TRBJ1-1, with 8 bases identical to TRBD1. Germline values: CDR1 SGHDT, CDR2 YYEEEE. J lost 1 base, V lost 4 bases, and 6 bases had no gene match. The length of the CDR3 is 15 residues. The CDR3 nucleotides are TGTGCCAGCAGCGACGCAGGGGGCGCGAACACTGAAGCTTTCTTT. Translated: CASSDAGGANTEAFF.

CDR3 sequence (DNA): TGTGCCAGCTCACCCGGTGGGGGGGCAGATACGCAGTATTTT. It codes for CASSPGGGADTQYF. The J gene is TRBJ2-3, the V gene TRBV18; 7 bases agree with TRBD2. CDR1 is KGHSH and CDR2 is LQKENI in the germline V gene. The CDR3 is 14 amino acids. Trimming at V came to 3 bases and at J to 4 bases, leaving 4 bases not matched to a gene.

The chain couples TRBV7-3 to TRBJ2-3; 12 positions match TRBD2. CDR1 SGHTA and CDR2 FQGTGA come from the germline V gene. This CDR3 is built from 14 residues. The trim removed 5 bases at V and 7 bases at J, leaving 4 bases unmatched. The CDR3 here is CASSTLAGGHTQYF. CDR3 sequence (DNA): TGTGCCAGCAGCACCCTAGCGGGGGGGCATACGCAGTATTTT. The complete variable domain, with remaining parts taken from reference TRBV7-3 and TRBJ2-3, reads GAGVSQTPSNKVTEKGKYVELRCDPISGHTALYWYRQSLGQGPEFLIYFQGTGAADDSGLPNDRFFAVRPEGSVSTLKIQRTERGDSAVYLCASSTLAGGHTQYFGPGTRLTVL.

The rearrangement uses TRBV30 and TRBJ1-3, with 9 bases lining up with TRBD1. Germline CDR1 GTSNPN, CDR2 SVGIG (reference sequence). The CDR3 covers 13 residues. V shed 3 bases, J shed 9 bases, and the junction held 6 bases outside the gene matches. The CDR3 here is CAWRDRGLSTIYF. In nucleotides, the CDR3 is TGTGCCTGGAGGGACAGGGGATTGTCCACCATATATTTT.

The J gene is TRBJ2-7, the V gene TRBV5-4; 7 positions match TRBD2. Trimming removed 1 base from V and 6 bases from J; junction bases left unmatched: 7. The germline CDR1 and CDR2 sequences are SGHNT and YYREEE (reference sequence). CDR3 length: 14 amino acids. The CDR3 bases are TGTGCCAGCAGCTTGTGGGGCGGGGGTAGCGAGCAGTACTTC. Protein sequence: CASSLWGGGSEQYF.